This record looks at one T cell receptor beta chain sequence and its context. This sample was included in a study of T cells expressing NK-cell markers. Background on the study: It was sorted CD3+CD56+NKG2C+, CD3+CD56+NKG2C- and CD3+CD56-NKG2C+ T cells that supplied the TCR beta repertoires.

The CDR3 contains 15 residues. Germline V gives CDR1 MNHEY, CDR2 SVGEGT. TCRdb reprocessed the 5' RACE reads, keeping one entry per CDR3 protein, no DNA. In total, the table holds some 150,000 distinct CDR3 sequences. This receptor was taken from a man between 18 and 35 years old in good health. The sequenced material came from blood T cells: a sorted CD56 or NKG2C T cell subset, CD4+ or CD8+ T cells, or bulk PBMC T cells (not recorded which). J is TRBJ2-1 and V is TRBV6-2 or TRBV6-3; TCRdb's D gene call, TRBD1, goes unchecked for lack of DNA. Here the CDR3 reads CASSPRDISTNEQFF.